These 22 T cell receptor beta chains originate from one sample sequenced in a study of blood T cell repertoires in COVID-19. Clones were read by immunoSEQ multiplex PCR, and TCRdb kept only the in-frame ones, dropping some. Counted here are about 440,000 clones, about nine tenths occurring once; the ten biggest clones make up more than 0.55%. The sequencing sample was made of PBMCs or T cells enriched from blood (not recorded which). These receptors were taken from a man between 18 and 35 years old who had recovered from COVID-19.

The rearrangement joins TRBV30 to TRBJ2-2; TRBD2 might be the D (5 bases). Per the germline V gene, CDR1 is GTSNPN and CDR2 is SVGIG (reference sequence). V lost 3 bases and J lost 4, with 12 bases in between. The length of the CDR3 is 14 residues. CDR3 coding DNA: TGTGCCTGGAGCGAGGGAGTCGTCACCGGGGAGCTGTTTTTT. It specifies CAWSEGVVTGELFF.

The chain recombines TRBV12-3 or TRBV12-4 with TRBJ2-3; D not certain. V lost 6 bases, J lost 6 bases, and 10 bases lay in between. CDR3 length: 12 residues. The CDR3 bases are TGTGCCAGCAGCTTTATCCTGGATACGCAGTATTTT. Amino acids: CASSFILDTQYF.

The chain has TRBV7-8 and TRBJ2-1; 11 bases align to TRBD2. Germline trimming cut 6 bases from V and 4 bases from J; bases unmatched to any gene: 5. Per the germline V gene, CDR1 is SGHVS and CDR2 is FQNEAQ. CDR3 size: 15 residues. The CDR3 DNA reads TGTGCCAGCAGGAGCACTAGCGGGGGTTACAATGAGCAGTTCTTC. This translates into CASRSTSGGYNEQFF.

With regard to this clone: A read error may produce the germline difference seen at one junction end. The rearrangement uses TRBV19 and TRBJ2-1; no clear D gene. Germline values: CDR1 LNHDA, CDR2 SQIVND (reference sequence). This CDR3 has 15 amino acids. CDR3 DNA sequence: TGTGCCAGTAGTAAGACTCTTTCCCACTACAATGAGCTGTTCTTC. It codes for CASSKTLSHYNELFF.

The rearrangement joins TRBV28 to TRBJ1-1; 10 nucleotides align to TRBD1. V lost 4 bases to trimming and J lost 2 bases; unmatched junction nucleotides: 7. The CDR3 spans 16 residues. Germline CDR1 and CDR2: MDHEN and SYDVKM. The CDR3 sequence is CASSSTGGKGNTEAFF. The CDR3 DNA sequence: TGTGCCAGCAGTTCGACAGGGGGCAAAGGAAACACTGAAGCTTTCTTT.

This chain joins TRBV5-6 and TRBJ1-4; no definite D call. V lost 4 bases and J 5 bases, leaving 15 bases between the germline ends. The CDR3 consists of 15 residues. Germline V gene sequence: CDR1 SGHDT, CDR2 YYEEEE. The CDR3, as DNA: TGTGCCAGCAGCCGCGCCGGGAGGGTGAATGAAAAACTGTTTTTT. Translating it yields CASSRAGRVNEKLFF.

This sequence joins TRBV11-2 and TRBJ2-3, with 10 positions matching TRBD2. Germline values: CDR1 SGHAT, CDR2 FQNNGV. The CDR3 is 15 residues long. J was trimmed by 4 bases and V by 5 bases; bases with no gene match: 6. The CDR3 nucleotides read TGTGCCAGCAGCCTACAGCGGGGGGGCCCAGATACGCAGTATTTT. This translates into CASSLQRGGPDTQYF.

This sequence joins TRBV5-1 and TRBJ1-4; 9 positions agree with TRBD1. CDR1 and CDR2 from the germline V gene are SGHRS and YFSETQ. This CDR3 is 16 amino acids long. Germline trimming cut 4 bases from V and 8 bases from J; bases unmatched to any gene: 12. CDR3 sequence: CASSVPRTGAGEKLFF. The CDR3 DNA is TGCGCCAGCAGCGTGCCAAGGACAGGGGCAGGAGAAAAACTGTTTTTT.

The CDR3 DNA is TGTGCCAGCTCCCAAGGACAGGTCGGAGGACAGCCCCAGCATTTT. Protein product: CASSQGQVGGQPQHF. The chain recombines TRBV18 with TRBJ1-5, with 7 bases identical to TRBD1. Germline CDR1 is KGHSH and CDR2 is LQKENI. With V trimmed by 6 bases and J by 7 bases, 12 bases remained unmatched. The CDR3 contains 15 residues.

CDR3 region: CASSLEGGGTEAFF. CDR3 DNA sequence: TGCGCCAGCAGCCTCGAGGGCGGCGGCACTGAAGCTTTCTTT. This sequence joins TRBV4-1 and TRBJ1-1; D remains unclear. The CDR3 is 14 amino acids. Germline V lookup: CDR1 MGHRA, CDR2 YSYEKL. The V end lost 4 bases, the J end lost 4 bases, and 13 bases lay between the germline ends.

V is TRBV7-9 and J is TRBJ1-1; 7 nucleotides align to TRBD1. Trimming at V came to 5 bases and at J to 1 base, leaving 13 bases not matched to a gene. This CDR3 contains 17 residues. Germline V gene data show CDR1 as SEHNR and CDR2 as FQNEAQ (reference sequence). The CDR3 reads CASSKHTGEYTNTEAFF. The CDR3 coding sequence is TGTGCCAGCAGCAAACATACAGGGGAATACACGAACACTGAAGCTTTCTTT.

The gene calls are TRBV28 and TRBJ1-2, with D maybe TRBD1 (5 bases). V was clipped by 8 bases and J by 0 bases, with 13 bases between them. The CDR3 length is 14 residues. Germline assignment: CDR1 MDHEN and CDR2 SYDVKM. The CDR3 DNA sequence: TGTGCCAGCGGAACTACAGGTGCTAACTATGGCTACACCTTC. It yields the protein CASGTTGANYGYTF.

The CDR3 DNA reads TGTGCCAGCAGCGCCGGCGGGAGCCCCTTGGTCGGGGAGCTGTTTTTT. It is translated as CASSAGGSPLVGELFF. The V gene is TRBV9, the J gene TRBJ2-2; 7 nucleotides match TRBD2. This CDR3 is 16 amino acids long. V lost 3 bases to trimming and J lost 7 bases; unmatched junction nucleotides: 12. Germline CDR1 reads SGDLS; CDR2 reads YYNGEE.

The V gene is TRBV24-1, the J gene TRBJ2-7, with 7 bases that match TRBD1. CDR1 and CDR2 (germline): KGHDR, SFDVKD. The CDR3 sequence is 17 residues long. Losses at the gene ends were 1 base for V and 5 bases for J; bases not matched to a gene: 13. DNA for the CDR3: TGTGCCACCAGTGATTTCCCCGGCGGCAGGGGGTTCGACGAGCAGTACTTC. Translated: CATSDFPGGRGFDEQYF.

This chain links TRBV28 with TRBJ1-6; D remains unclear. The CDR3 is 16 residues long. Trimming removed 3 bases at V and 6 bases at J, with 15 bases between. Germline CDR1 and CDR2: MDHEN and SYDVKM. Here the CDR3 DNA reads TGTGCCAGCAGTTTCAACGGTATTCACTTTAATTCACCCCTCCACTTT. Amino acids: CASSFNGIHFNSPLHF.

The rearrangement joins TRBV3-1 (or the pseudogene TRBV3-2) to TRBJ2-2; the D gene is possibly TRBD1 (6 bases). The V end was cut by 2 bases, the J end by 8 bases, with 12 bases between. The CDR3 runs 14 residues. The V gene's germline CDR1 is LGHDT and CDR2 YNNKEL (reference sequence). CDR3 region: CASSQHTGTGELFF. For the CDR3, the DNA is TGTGCCAGCAGCCAACATACAGGGACGGGGGAGCTGTTTTTT.

J is TRBJ2-7 and V is TRBV28; 8 bases align to TRBD2. Germline CDR1 reads MDHEN; CDR2 reads SYDVKM. The CDR3 runs to 14 residues. Trimming cost V 7 bases and J 2 bases; bases outside gene matches: 7. CDR3 protein: CASIMTSVPYEQYF. The CDR3 DNA sequence: TGTGCCAGCATCATGACTAGCGTCCCCTACGAGCAGTACTTC.

The chain has TRBV7-8 and TRBJ1-1; 9 nucleotides line up with TRBD1. The germline V gene encodes CDR1 SGHVS and CDR2 FQNEAQ. V was pared by 0 bases and J by 3 bases, with 2 bases of the junction left unmatched. This CDR3 contains 15 residues. In DNA, the CDR3 is TGTGCCAGCAGCTTAGCGCGGGACAGGGACACTGAAGCTTTCTTT. Its translation is CASSLARDRDTEAFF.

The CDR3 spells CASSLANPGYGYTF. CDR3 DNA sequence: TGTGCCAGCAGCTTAGCGAACCCGGGCTATGGCTACACCTTC. The chain combines TRBV7-9 with TRBJ1-2; no clear D gene. Trimming removed 0 bases from V and 4 bases from J, with 9 bases in between. Per the germline V gene, CDR1 is SEHNR and CDR2 is FQNEAQ (reference sequence). This CDR3 contains 14 residues. The full variable domain, with the rest looked up from reference TRBV7-9 and TRBJ1-2, is DTGVSQNPRHKITKRGQNVTFRCDPISEHNRLYWYRQTLGQGPEFLTYFQNEAQLEKSRLLSDRFSAERPKGSFSTLEIQRTEQGDSAMYLCASSLANPGYGYTFGSGTRLTVV.

The V call is TRBV3-1 (or the pseudogene TRBV3-2), the J call TRBJ1-2, with D unclear. Trimming removed 1 base from V and 4 bases from J, with 13 bases in between. Germline CDR1 reads LGHDT; CDR2 reads YNNKEL (reference sequence). This CDR3 comprises 15 residues. The CDR3 DNA follows: TGTGCCAGCAGCCAAGGTTCGGAGCCCGTCTATGGCTACACCTTC. Translating gives CASSQGSEPVYGYTF.

CDR3 in amino acids: CACNAGTGWGYTF. The CDR3 coding sequence is TGTGCCTGCAACGCCGGGACAGGGTGGGGCTACACCTTC. This chain joins TRBV30 and TRBJ1-2, with 9 positions matching TRBD1. Losses at the gene ends were 6 bases for V and 8 bases for J; bases not matched to a gene: 10. This CDR3 region has 13 residues. Germline V gives CDR1 GTSNPN, CDR2 SVGIG (reference sequence).

The chain recombines TRBV23-1 with TRBJ2-1; TRBD2 matches 11 bases. TRBV23-1 is an ORF, with its function uncertain. Unmatched junction bases numbered 3, after V lost 4 bases and J lost 1 base. CDR3 size: 16 residues. The CDR3 coding sequence is TGCGCCAGCAGTCGGGGACTAGCGGTTTCCTACAATGAGCAGTTCTTC. Its translation: CASSRGLAVSYNEQFF.